The text below deals with one T cell receptor beta chain. Under the authors' procedure: Reference gene primer amplification gave estimated nucleated cell counts. Produced via immunoSEQ multiplex PCR; TCRdb's table is partial and in-frame only. V, J and clone size are taken as reported in that table, and D and trimming were inferred from the DNA itself. This table holds 100,000 to 150,000 clones, 70% to 85% found once. The data originate from a study of blood T cell repertoires in COVID-19. In the study overall: The United States, Italy and Spain were the sources of the acute and convalescent COVID-19 samples. T cells, B-cell-depleted T cells, or PBMCs supplied cDNA or gDNA.

CDR3 length: 16 residues. Germline lookup yields CDR1 KGHSH and CDR2 LQKENI. V gave up 1 base and J gave up 0 bases, with 12 bases separating them. The sequence was collected from a woman in her forties or fifties with acute or convalescent COVID-19. This chain joins TRBV18 and TRBJ1-1; perhaps TRBD1 as D (5 bases). Sequencing was performed on peripheral blood. The CDR3 loop is CASSPLVRGLNTEAFF. The CDR3 DNA reads as TGTGCCAGCTCACCACTCGTGCGGGGCCTGAACACTGAAGCTTTCTTT.